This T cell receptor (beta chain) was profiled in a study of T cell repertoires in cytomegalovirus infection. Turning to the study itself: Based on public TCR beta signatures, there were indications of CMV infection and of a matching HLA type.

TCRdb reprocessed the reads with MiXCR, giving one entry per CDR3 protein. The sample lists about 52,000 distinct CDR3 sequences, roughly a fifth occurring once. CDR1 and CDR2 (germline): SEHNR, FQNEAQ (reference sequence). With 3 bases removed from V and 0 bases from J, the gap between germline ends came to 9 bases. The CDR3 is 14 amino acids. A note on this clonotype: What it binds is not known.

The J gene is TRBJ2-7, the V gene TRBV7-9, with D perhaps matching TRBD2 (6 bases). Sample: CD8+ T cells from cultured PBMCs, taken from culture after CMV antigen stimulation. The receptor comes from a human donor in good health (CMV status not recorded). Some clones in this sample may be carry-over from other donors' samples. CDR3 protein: CASSFAGISYEQYF. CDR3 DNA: TGTGCCAGCAGCTTTGCGGGGATCTCCTACGAGCAGTACTTC.